Listed below are T cell receptor beta chains from one sample, sequenced in a study of cytomegalovirus exposure and HLA in healthy donors. Assay used: immunoSEQ multiplex PCR; TCRdb lists only in-frame clones, some missing. The table shows 120,000 or so clones, with roughly 80% occurring only once. Sequencing was performed on PBMCs. The receptors here all came from a man between 18 and 35 years old in good health and CMV-seronegative. CDR3s include the opening cysteine and the closing phenylalanine or tryptophan. The order of the fields is CDR3 DNA, CDR3 protein, V gene, J gene, D gene, clone size. A D gene is named only where the DNA matches it firmly. Clone size is stated in some rows and not others, as once, few, many or a class when expanded.

TGTGCCAGCAGCTTGACAGAGTCGAGGACTGAAGCTTTCTTT,CASSLTESRTEAFF,TRBV14,TRBJ1-1,.,.
TGCGCCAGCAGCACTGGACTAGAACTTTACAATGAGCAGTTCTTC,CASSTGLELYNEQFF,TRBV5-1,TRBJ2-1,TRBD2,.
TGTGCCAGCAGGGAGGACAGGGGGCTGCAGCCCCAGCATTTT,CASREDRGLQPQHF,TRBV2,TRBJ1-5,TRBD1,.
TGTGCCAGCAGCCAAGAGGCCCGGACTAGCGGAAGCCCGACTTACAATGAGCAGTTCTTC,CASSQEARTSGSPTYNEQFF,TRBV4-2,TRBJ2-1,TRBD2,.
TGCAGTGCGGGCTCTAATGAGCAGTTCTTC,CSAGSNEQFF,TRBV20-1,TRBJ2-1,.,.
TGTGCCAGTAGTCCCCAGAGACAGGGAAGCAATCAGCCCCAGCATTTT,CASSPQRQGSNQPQHF,TRBV19,TRBJ1-5,TRBD1,.
TGTGCCAGCAGCCCTGACAGGGGGGGCAATCAGCCCCAGCATTTT,CASSPDRGGNQPQHF,TRBV6-5,TRBJ1-5,TRBD1,.
TGTGCCATCAGTCCCCATGGCCAGGGCCTCTACGAGCAGTACTTC,CAISPHGQGLYEQYF,TRBV10-3,TRBJ2-7,.,.
TGCAGCGTCCGAATGGGAGGGGACACCGGGGAGCTGTTTTTT,CSVRMGGDTGELFF,TRBV29-1,TRBJ2-2,TRBD2,.
TGTGCCAGCTCACCAAGGGCCCTTGGGGGGGAGAGGACTGAAGCTTTCTTT,CASSPRALGGERTEAFF,TRBV18,TRBJ1-1,.,.
TGCAGCGTTGAAGAAGAGGGGGGGGTTGCAAGTGTCGATGGCTACACCTTC,CSVEEEGGVASVDGYTF,TRBV29-1,TRBJ1-2,.,.
TGTGCCAGCAGTTACTCGTGGTCAGGGGGACAAGAGACCCAGTACTTC,CASSYSWSGGQETQYF,TRBV6-5,TRBJ2-5,TRBD1,.
TGTGCCAGCAGCTTGGTTCAGGATTATAATTCACCCCTCCACTTT,CASSLVQDYNSPLHF,TRBV5-4,TRBJ1-6,.,.
TGTGCCAGCAGTTACCCCAGTCTAACAGCTATCTACGAGCAGTACTTC,CASSYPSLTAIYEQYF,TRBV6-5,TRBJ2-7,.,.
TGTGCCTCCTCCGGGAGGGGGGTCCACGAGCAGTACTTC,CASSGRGVHEQYF,TRBV10-3,TRBJ2-7,TRBD2,.
TGTGCCAGCAGCCCCGCGACTAGCTTTAATGAGCAGTTCTTC,CASSPATSFNEQFF,TRBV9,TRBJ2-1,TRBD2,.
TGTGCCAGCAGCTTAACAGGGACCAACTATGGCTACACCTTC,CASSLTGTNYGYTF,TRBV7-9,TRBJ1-2,.,.
TGTGCCAGCAGGCCAGGACAGGGTAGGATTTCACCCCTCCACTTT,CASRPGQGRISPLHF,TRBV6-5,TRBJ1-6,TRBD1,.
TGTGCCAGCAGCATTTACAGGGGCCATGAGACCCAGTACTTC,CASSIYRGHETQYF,TRBV7-8,TRBJ2-5,TRBD1,.
TGCGCCAGCAGCCTCGGGACAGGACCCAATCAGCCCCAGCATTTT,CASSLGTGPNQPQHF,TRBV4-3,TRBJ1-5,TRBD1,few
TGTGCCAGCAGCTTCTCTAGCGGGGCCTACGAGCAGTACTTC,CASSFSSGAYEQYF,TRBV5-5,TRBJ2-7,TRBD2,.
TGTGCCAGCAGTTTGGCAGGGGTTAGCAATCAGCCCCAGCATTTT,CASSLAGVSNQPQHF,TRBV27,TRBJ1-5,.,once
TGTGCCAGCAGCTTAGCGTTATTGGGGACAGGGAGACCTGAAGCTTTCTTT,CASSLALLGTGRPEAFF,TRBV7-8,TRBJ1-1,TRBD1,.
TGTGCCAGCAGGGAAGGAGACAGGGTGGACGAGCAGTACTTC,CASREGDRVDEQYF,TRBV6-5,TRBJ2-7,TRBD1,.
TGCGCCAGCAGTCAACCACGTGGAGGGGTGAGTGAAGCTTTCTTT,CASSQPRGGVSEAFF,TRBV23-1,TRBJ1-1,.,.
TGTGCCAGCAGCTCAGTGGGAGGGATTCAAGAGACCCAGTACTTC,CASSSVGGIQETQYF,TRBV6-5,TRBJ2-5,TRBD2,.
TGCGCCAGCAGCTCCCAGGGGGCGAACACTGAAGCTTTCTTT,CASSSQGANTEAFF,TRBV5-1,TRBJ1-1,TRBD1,.
TGCAGAGTCGCGGTCGGGGAGACCCAGTACTTC,CRVAVGETQYF,TRBV20-1,TRBJ2-5,.,.
TGTGCCAGCAGTTATCTCCCCAGGGCCGACGGGGAGCTGTTTTTT,CASSYLPRADGELFF,TRBV6-5,TRBJ2-2,.,.
TGTGCCAGCAGCCTCGCGGGCCTCCAAGAGACCCAGTACTTC,CASSLAGLQETQYF,TRBV7-2,TRBJ2-5,.,.
TGTGCCAGCAGCTTATACTCCACTGCGCGGGGGGGAAGGAGGGATACGCAGTATTTT,CASSLYSTARGGRRDTQYF,TRBV7-9,TRBJ2-3,TRBD2,.
TGTGCCAGCAGCCCAGGGACTAGCGGGGGGACGGAGACCCAGTACTTC,CASSPGTSGGTETQYF,TRBV4-2,TRBJ2-5,TRBD2,.
TGTGCCAGCTGGGGGCAGGGGCTTTGGAACGGGGAGCTGTTTTTT,CASWGQGLWNGELFF,TRBV19,TRBJ2-2,.,.
TGTGCCAGCTCTCTGACAGGGGGAAGGTACTCTGGGGCCAACGTCCTGACTTTC,CASSLTGGRYSGANVLTF,TRBV18,TRBJ2-6,TRBD1,.
TGTGCCAGCAGCTCGGGAACCGGGACAGGGGGCACAGATACGCAGTATTTT,CASSSGTGTGGTDTQYF,TRBV11-2,TRBJ2-3,TRBD1,.
TGCGCCAGCAGCTTGGAGTGGCCCACAGATACGCAGTATTTT,CASSLEWPTDTQYF,TRBV5-1,TRBJ2-3,.,once